This T cell receptor (beta chain) was profiled in a study of blood T cell repertoires in COVID-19. CDR3 length: 15 residues. Trimming took 2 bases from V and 6 from J, leaving 14 bases between them. CDR1 is KGHSH and CDR2 is LQKENI in the germline V gene. Assay: immunoSEQ multiplex PCR; the TCRdb copy retains only in-frame clones and omits some. The data hold hundreds of thousands of clones, with 80% to 95% observed a single time. The chain carries TRBV18 and TRBJ2-1; D gene unclear. The source material was peripheral blood. This clonotype originated in a man aged 55 to 70 with COVID-19, enrolled during active disease. CDR3 residues: CASSPFTSTGNEQFF. The DNA for the CDR3 is TGTGCCAGCTCACCATTTACCTCCACGGGCAATGAGCAGTTCTTC.